This T cell receptor beta chain was profiled in a study of T cell responses to AZD1222 COVID-19 vaccine. Combined were second doses at about 4 or about 12 weeks. Trimming pared 3 bases from V and 8 bases from J, leaving 13 bases between. Germline CDR1 is KGHSH and CDR2 is LQKENI. There are 14 residues in the CDR3. Findings and limits, study-wide: Sampled repertoires all dated from after the peak T cell response.

On this clone itself: Its matching antigen is unknown.

Clones were read by immunoSEQ multiplex PCR, and TCRdb kept only the in-frame ones, dropping some. The sample shows some 140,000 clones, just under 95% of them seen only once. This receptor was obtained from an adult who received the AZD1222 COVID-19 vaccine. The rearrangement uses TRBV18 and TRBJ1-4; D is uncertain. The sample was peripheral blood, taken 28 days after the second AZD1222 dose. CDR3: CASSPTALNEKLFF. The CDR3 region has the DNA TGTGCCAGCTCACCCACAGCGTTGAACGAAAAACTGTTTTTT.